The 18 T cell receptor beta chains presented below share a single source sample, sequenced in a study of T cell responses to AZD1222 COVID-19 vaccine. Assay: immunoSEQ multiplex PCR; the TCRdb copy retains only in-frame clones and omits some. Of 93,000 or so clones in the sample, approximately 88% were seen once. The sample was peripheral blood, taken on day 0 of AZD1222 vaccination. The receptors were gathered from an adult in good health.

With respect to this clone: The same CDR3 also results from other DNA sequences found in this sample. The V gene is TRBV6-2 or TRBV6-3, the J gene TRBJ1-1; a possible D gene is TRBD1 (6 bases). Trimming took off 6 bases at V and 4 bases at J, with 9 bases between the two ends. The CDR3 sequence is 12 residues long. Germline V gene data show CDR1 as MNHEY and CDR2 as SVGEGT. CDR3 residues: CASSWGLTEAFF. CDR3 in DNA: TGTGCCAGCAGCTGGGGGCTCACTGAAGCTTTCTTT.

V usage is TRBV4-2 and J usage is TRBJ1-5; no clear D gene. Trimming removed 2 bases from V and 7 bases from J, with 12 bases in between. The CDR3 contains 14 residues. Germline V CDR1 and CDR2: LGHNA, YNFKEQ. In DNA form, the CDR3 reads TGTGCCAGCAGCCAACAGATGGGTACCCAGCCCCAGCATTTT. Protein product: CASSQQMGTQPQHF.

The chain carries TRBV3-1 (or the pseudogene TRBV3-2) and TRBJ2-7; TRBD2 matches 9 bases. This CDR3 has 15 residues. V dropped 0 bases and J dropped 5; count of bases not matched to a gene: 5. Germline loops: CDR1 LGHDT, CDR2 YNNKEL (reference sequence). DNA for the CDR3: TGTGCCAGCAGCCAAGATGGCGGGAGGGACAACGAGCAGTACTTC. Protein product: CASSQDGGRDNEQYF.

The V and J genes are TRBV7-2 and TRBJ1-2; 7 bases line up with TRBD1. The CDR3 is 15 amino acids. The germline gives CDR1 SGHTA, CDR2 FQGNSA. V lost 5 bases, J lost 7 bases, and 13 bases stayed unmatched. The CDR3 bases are TGTGCCAGCAGCATGAATCAAGGGGGCGCACTTGGCTACACCTTC. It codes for CASSMNQGGALGYTF.

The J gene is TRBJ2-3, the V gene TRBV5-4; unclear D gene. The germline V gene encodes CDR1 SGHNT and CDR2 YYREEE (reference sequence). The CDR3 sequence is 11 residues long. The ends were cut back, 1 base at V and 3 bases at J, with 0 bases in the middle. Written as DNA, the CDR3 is TGTGCCAGCAGCTTGACAGATACGCAGTATTTT. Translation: CASSLTDTQYF.

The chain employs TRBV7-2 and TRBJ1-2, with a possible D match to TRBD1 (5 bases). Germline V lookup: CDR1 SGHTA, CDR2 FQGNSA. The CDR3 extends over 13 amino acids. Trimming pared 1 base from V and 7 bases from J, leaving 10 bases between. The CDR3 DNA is TGTGCCAGCAGCTTAGAAGAGGGGTCTGGCTACACCTTC. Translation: CASSLEEGSGYTF.

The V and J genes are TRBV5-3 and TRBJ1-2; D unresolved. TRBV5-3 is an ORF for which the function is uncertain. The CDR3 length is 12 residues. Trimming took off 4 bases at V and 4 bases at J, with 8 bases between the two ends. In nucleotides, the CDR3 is TGTGCCAGAAGCGAAAATCCCTATGGCTACACCTTC. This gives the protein CARSENPYGYTF.

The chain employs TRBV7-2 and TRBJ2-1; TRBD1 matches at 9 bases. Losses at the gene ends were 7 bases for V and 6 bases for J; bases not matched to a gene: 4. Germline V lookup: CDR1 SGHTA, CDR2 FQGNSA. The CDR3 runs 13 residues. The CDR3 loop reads CASTGTGSNEQFF. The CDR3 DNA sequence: TGTGCCAGCACCGGGACAGGGAGCAATGAGCAGTTCTTC.

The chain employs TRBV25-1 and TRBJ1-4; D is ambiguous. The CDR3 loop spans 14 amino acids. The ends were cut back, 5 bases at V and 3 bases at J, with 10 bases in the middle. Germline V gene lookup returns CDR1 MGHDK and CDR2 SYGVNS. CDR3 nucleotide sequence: TGTGCCAGCAGTACCTCCCCGTCTAATGAAAAACTGTTTTTT. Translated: CASSTSPSNEKLFF.

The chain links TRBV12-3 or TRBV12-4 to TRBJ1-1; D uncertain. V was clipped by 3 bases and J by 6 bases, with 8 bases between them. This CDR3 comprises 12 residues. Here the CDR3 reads CASSFGRSEAFF. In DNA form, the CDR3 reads TGTGCCAGCAGTTTCGGGAGATCTGAAGCTTTCTTT.

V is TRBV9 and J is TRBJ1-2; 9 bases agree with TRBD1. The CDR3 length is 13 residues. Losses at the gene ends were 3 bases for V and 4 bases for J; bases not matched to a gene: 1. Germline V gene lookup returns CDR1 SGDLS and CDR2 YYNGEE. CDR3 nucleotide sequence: TGTGCCAGCAGCGCGACAGGGGGCTATGGCTACACCTTC. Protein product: CASSATGGYGYTF.

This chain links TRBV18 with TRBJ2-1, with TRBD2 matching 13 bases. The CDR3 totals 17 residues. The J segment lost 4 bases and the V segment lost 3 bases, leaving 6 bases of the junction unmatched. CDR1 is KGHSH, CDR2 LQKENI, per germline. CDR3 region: CASSPAGLAGAYNEQFF. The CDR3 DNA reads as TGTGCCAGCTCACCCGCTGGACTAGCGGGAGCTTACAATGAGCAGTTCTTC.

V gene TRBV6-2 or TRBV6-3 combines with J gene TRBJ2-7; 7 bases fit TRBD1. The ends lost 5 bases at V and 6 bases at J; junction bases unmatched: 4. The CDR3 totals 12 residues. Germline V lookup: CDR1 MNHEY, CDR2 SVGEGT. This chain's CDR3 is CASSPDRREQYF. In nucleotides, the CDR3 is TGTGCCAGCAGTCCGGACAGGCGCGAGCAGTACTTC.

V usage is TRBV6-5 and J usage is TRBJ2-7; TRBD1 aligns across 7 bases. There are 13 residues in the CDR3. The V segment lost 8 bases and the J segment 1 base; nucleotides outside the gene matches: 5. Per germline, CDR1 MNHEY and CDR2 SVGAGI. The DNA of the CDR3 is TGTGCCAGCCAGACAGGGTGGTCCTACGAGCAGTACTTC. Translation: CASQTGWSYEQYF.

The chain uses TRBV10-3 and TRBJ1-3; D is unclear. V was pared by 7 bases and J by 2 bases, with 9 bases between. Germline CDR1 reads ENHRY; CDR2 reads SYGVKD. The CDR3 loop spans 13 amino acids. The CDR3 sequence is CAIIGNAGNTIYF. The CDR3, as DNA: TGTGCCATCATAGGGAATGCTGGAAACACCATATATTTT.

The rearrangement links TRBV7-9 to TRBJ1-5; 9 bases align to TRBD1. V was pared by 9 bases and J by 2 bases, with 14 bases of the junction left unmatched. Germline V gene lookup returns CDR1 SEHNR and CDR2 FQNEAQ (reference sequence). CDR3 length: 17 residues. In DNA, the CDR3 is TGTGCCAGGTACAGGGACAGGGTCCCCCGGGGCAATCAGCCCCAGCATTTT. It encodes CARYRDRVPRGNQPQHF.

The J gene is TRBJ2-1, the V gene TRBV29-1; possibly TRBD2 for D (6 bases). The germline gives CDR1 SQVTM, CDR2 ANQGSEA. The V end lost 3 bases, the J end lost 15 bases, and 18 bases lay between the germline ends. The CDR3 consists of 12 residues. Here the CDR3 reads CSVEGDSQGGFF. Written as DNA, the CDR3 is TGCAGCGTTGAGGGGGACTCCCAGGGAGGGTTCTTC.

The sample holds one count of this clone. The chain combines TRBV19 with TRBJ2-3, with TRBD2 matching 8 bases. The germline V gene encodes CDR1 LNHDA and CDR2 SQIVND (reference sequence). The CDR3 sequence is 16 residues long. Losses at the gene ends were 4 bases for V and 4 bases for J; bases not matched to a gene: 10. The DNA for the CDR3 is TGTGCCAGTAGTACCCGCCGGAGCGGGAGCCCAGATACGCAGTATTTT. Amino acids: CASSTRRSGSPDTQYF. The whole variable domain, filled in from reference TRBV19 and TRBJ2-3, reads DGGITQSPKYLFRKEGQNVTLSCEQNLNHDAMYWYRQDPGQGLRLIYYSQIVNDFQKGDIAEGYSVSREKKESFPLTVTSAQKNPTAFYLCASSTRRSGSPDTQYFGPGTRLTVL.